This T cell receptor (beta chain) was observed in a study of blood T cells in healthy people across ages. A J-beta primer mix and a sample-barcoded 5' primer were used in a second PCR of about 7 to 11 cycles. Each cDNA molecule, via a template-switch adaptor with 12 random nucleotides, was tagged. TCRdb reprocessed the 5' RACE reads via MiXCR and lists one record per CDR3 protein. The sample contains more than 700,000 distinct CDR3 sequences, 50% to 65% of which appear only once. Germline lookup yields CDR1 SGHRS and CDR2 YFSETQ. CDR3 length: 16 amino acids. Researchers report isolating at least 7 million PBMCs per sample. Remarks on this clonotype: Antigen specificity is unknown. This may be a read error: a much more frequent sequence differs by one nucleotide.

General study results and limits: The study found TCR beta diversity correlated strongly with naive T cell percentage. TCR beta diversity per million T cells fell roughly linearly with age.

V usage is TRBV5-1 and J usage is TRBJ2-1; the match to TRBD2 covers 13 bases. The clonotype originates from a man of 80 years or more in good health. Sequenced: blood. In DNA form, the CDR3 reads TGCGCCAGCGGTGGGACTAGCGGGACCTTTTACAGTGAGCAGTTCTTC. This encodes CASGGTSGTFYSEQFF.